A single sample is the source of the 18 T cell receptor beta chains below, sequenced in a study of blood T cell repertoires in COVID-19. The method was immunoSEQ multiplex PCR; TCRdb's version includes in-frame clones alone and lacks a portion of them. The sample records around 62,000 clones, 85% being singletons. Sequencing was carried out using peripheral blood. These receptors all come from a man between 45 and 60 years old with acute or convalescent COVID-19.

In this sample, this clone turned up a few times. The CDR3 DNA follows: TGTGCCAGCAGCGTAGAAGTTGGACTTTATGGCTACACCTTC. Protein: CASSVEVGLYGYTF. The chain employs TRBV9 and TRBJ1-2; D gene uncertain. Looked up from germline, CDR1 is SGDLS and CDR2 is YYNGEE. The CDR3 has 14 amino acids. Trimming left V 0 bases short and J 5 bases short, with 11 bases between.

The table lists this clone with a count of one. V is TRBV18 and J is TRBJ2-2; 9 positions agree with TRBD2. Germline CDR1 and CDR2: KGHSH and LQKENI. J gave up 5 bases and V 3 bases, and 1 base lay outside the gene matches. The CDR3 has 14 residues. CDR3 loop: CASSPGLATGELFF. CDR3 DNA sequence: TGTGCCAGCTCACCGGGACTAGCTACCGGGGAGCTGTTTTTT. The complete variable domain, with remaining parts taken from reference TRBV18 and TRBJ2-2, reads NAGVMQNPRHLVRRRGQEARLRCSPMKGHSHVYWYRQLPEEGLKFMVYLQKENIIDESGMPKERFSAEFPKEGPSILRIQQVVRGDSAAYFCASSPGLATGELFFGEGSRLTVL.

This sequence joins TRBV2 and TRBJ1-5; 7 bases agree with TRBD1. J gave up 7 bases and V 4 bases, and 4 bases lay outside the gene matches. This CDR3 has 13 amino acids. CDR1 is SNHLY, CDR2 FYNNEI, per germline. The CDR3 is CASSADRVQPQHF. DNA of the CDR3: TGTGCCAGCAGTGCCGACAGGGTACAGCCCCAGCATTTT.

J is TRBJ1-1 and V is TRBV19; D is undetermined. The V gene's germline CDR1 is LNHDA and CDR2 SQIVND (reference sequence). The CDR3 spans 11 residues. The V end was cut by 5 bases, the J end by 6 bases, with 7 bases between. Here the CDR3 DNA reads TGTGCCAGTAGTTGGAGGTCTGAAGCTTTCTTT. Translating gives CASSWRSEAFF.

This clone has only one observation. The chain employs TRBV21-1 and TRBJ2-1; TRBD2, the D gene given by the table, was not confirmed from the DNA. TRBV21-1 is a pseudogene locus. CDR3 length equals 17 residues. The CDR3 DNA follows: TGTGCCAGCAGCAACGCCTCCCGGGACTTCTTTTTCGATGAGCAGTTCTTC. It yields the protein CASSNASRDFFFDEQFF.

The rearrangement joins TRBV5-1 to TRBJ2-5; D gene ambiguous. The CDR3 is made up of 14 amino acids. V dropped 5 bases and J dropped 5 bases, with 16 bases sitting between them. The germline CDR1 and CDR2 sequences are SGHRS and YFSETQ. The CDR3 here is CASSSSPGVETQYF. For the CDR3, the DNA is TGCGCCAGCAGTTCTTCCCCGGGTGTGGAGACCCAGTACTTC.

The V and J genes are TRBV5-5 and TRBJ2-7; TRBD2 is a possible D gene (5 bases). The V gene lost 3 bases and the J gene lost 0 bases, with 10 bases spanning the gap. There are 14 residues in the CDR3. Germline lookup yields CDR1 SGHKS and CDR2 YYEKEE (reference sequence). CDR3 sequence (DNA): TGTGCCAGCAGCTCCGAGGGTAGCTCCTACGAGCAGTACGTC. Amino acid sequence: CASSSEGSSYEQYV.

CDR3 region: CASSSRGGSNTGELFF. The CDR3 DNA sequence: TGTGCCAGCAGCTCTAGGGGGGGATCGAACACCGGGGAGCTGTTTTTT. This chain joins TRBV5-4 and TRBJ2-2, with a tentative D call TRBD2 (7 bases). From germline, CDR1 is SGHNT and CDR2 YYREEE (reference sequence). V was trimmed by 3 bases and J by 0 bases, leaving 12 bases between them. There are 16 residues in the CDR3. Full variable domain (outside the CDR3, taken from reference TRBV5-4 and TRBJ2-2): ETGVTQSPTHLIKTRGQQVTLRCSSQSGHNTVSWYQQALGQGPQFIFQYYREEENGRGNFPPRFSGLQFPNYSSELNVNALELDDSALYLCASSSRGGSNTGELFFGEGSRLTVL.

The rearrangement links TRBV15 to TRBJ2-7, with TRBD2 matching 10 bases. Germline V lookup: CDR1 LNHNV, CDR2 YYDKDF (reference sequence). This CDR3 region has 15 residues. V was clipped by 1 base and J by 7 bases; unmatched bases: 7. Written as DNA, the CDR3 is TGTGCCACCAGCAGAGCAGGGACTAGCGTCGGTGAGCAGTACTTC. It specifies CATSRAGTSVGEQYF.

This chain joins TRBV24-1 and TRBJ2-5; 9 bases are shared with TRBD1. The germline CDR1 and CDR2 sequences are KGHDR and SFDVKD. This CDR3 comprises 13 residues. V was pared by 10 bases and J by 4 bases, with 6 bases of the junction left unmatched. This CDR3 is CATRTGEGETQYF. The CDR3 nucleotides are TGTGCCACTAGGACAGGGGAGGGAGAGACCCAGTACTTC.

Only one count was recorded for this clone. The CDR3 bases are TGTGCCAGCAGCCTGGGACTAGCGGGGGGCTCCCTCACCGGGGAGCTGTTTTTT. Translated: CASSLGLAGGSLTGELFF. The chain combines TRBV3-1 (or the pseudogene TRBV3-2) with TRBJ2-2; the match to TRBD2 covers 15 bases. Germline CDR1 LGHDT, CDR2 YNNKEL (reference sequence). The ends lost 4 bases at V and 4 bases at J; junction bases unmatched: 7. The CDR3 is 18 residues long.

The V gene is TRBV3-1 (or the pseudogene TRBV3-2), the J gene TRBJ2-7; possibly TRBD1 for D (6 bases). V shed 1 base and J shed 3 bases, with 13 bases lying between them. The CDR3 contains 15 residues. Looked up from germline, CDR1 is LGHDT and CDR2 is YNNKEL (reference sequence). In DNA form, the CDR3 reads TGTGCCAGCAGCCAAGTGGCACAGGGTTACTACGAGCAGTACTTC. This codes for CASSQVAQGYYEQYF.

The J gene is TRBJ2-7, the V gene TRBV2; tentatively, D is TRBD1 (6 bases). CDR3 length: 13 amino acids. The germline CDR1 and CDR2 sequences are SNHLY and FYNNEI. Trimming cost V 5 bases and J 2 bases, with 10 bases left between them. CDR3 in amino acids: CASSRTATYEQYV. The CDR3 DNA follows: TGTGCCAGCAGTCGGACAGCAACCTACGAGCAGTACGTC.

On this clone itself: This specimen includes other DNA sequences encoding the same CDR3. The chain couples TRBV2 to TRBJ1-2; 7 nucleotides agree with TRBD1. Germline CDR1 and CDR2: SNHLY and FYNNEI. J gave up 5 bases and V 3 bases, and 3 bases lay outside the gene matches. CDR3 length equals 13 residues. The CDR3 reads CASSDGRGYGYTF. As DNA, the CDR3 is TGTGCCAGCAGTGACGGCAGGGGGTATGGCTACACCTTC.

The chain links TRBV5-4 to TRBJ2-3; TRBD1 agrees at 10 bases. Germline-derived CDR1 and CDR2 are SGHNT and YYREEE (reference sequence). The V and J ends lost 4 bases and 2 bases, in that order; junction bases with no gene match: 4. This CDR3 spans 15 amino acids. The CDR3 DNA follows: TGTGCCAGCAGCCCGACAGGGGGCAACACAGATACGCAGTATTTT. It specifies CASSPTGGNTDTQYF.

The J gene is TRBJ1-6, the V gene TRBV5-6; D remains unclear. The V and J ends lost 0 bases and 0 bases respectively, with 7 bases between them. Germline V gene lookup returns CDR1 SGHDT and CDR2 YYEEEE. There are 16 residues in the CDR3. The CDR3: CASSLDGSSYNSPLHF. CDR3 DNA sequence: TGTGCCAGCAGCTTGGACGGTAGCTCCTATAATTCACCCCTCCACTTT.

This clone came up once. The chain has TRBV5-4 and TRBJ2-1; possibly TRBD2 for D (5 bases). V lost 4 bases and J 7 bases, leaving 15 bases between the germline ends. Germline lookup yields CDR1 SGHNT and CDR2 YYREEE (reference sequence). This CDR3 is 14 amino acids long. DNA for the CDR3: TGTGCCAGCAGCCGACCCGGGGTCGGGAATGAGCAGTTCTTC. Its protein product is CASSRPGVGNEQFF.

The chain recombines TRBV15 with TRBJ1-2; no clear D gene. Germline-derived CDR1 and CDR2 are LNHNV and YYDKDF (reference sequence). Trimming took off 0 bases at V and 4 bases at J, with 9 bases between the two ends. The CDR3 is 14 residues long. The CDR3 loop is CATSRDQEFYGYTF. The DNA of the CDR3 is TGTGCCACCAGCAGAGATCAAGAGTTCTATGGCTACACCTTC.